There are many counts of the clone carrying this T cell receptor beta chain. Its specificity is unknown. Peripheral blood, in roughly 6-milliliter volumes, was drawn at each of two time points. This sample is drawn from a study of prognosis after radiotherapy for stage I lung cancer. Whole-study context: Some 15 patients had newly diagnosed primary stage I lung tumors, and a few had oligometastatic NSCLC after surgical resection of the primary tumor. The tumor was squamous cell carcinoma for roughly seven patients; for twelve, it was adenocarcinoma. Study outcomes and limitations: It was reported that patients with metastases and those without them differed in TRBV and TRBJ gene usage.

Using two-round multiplex PCR, the authors amplified TCR beta CDR3 from genomic DNA. For every TRBV and TRBJ gene, a specific primer was used in first-round PCR. TCRdb reprocessed the multiplex PCR reads with MiXCR, giving one entry per CDR3 protein. The repertoire includes some 13,000 distinct CDR3 sequences, about 50% of them detected once, and roughly 26% sits in the top ten. V trimming: 4 bases; J trimming: 5 bases; junction bases outside the gene matches: 14. This CDR3 has 17 amino acids. CDR1 and CDR2 (germline): MNHEY, SMNVEV (reference sequence). The V call is TRBV27, the J call TRBJ2-5, with 9 bases lining up with TRBD2. The TCR was taken from a donor over 45 with non-small cell lung cancer. The specimen comprised PBMCs, sampled before or after stereotactic body radiation therapy (not recorded which). The CDR3 DNA reads TGTGCCAGCAGTTGGGACTGGCTTAGCGGGAGTCCCGAGACCCAGTACTTC. Translating it yields CASSWDWLSGSPETQYF.